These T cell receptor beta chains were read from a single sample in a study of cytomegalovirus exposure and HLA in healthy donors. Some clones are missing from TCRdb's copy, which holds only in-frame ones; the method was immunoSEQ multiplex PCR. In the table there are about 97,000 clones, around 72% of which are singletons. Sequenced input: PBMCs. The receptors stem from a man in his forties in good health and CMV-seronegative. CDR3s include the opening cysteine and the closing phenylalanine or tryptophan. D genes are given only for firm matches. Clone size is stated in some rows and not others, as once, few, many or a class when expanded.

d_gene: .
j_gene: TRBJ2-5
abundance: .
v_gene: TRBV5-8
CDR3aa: CASTHSGWGQETQYF
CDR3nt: TGTGCCAGCACACATTCGGGGTGGGGTCAAGAGACCCAGTACTTC

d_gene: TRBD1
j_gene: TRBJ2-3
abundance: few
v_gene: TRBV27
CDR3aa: CASSLYAGTGAGDTQYF
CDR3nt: TGTGCCAGCAGTCTCTACGCCGGGACAGGGGCGGGAGATACGCAGTATTTT

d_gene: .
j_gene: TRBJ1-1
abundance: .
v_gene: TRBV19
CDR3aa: CASSMGGNTEAFF
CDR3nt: TGTGCCAGTAGTATGGGAGGGAACACTGAAGCTTTCTTT

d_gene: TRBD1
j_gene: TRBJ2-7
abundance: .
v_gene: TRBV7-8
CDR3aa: CASSPGTVAYEQYF
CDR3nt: TGTGCCAGCAGCCCAGGGACAGTAGCCTACGAGCAGTACTTC

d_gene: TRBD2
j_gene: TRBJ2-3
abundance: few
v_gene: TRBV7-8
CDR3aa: CASSLDSRGAGTDTQYF
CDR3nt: TGTGCCAGCAGCTTAGATTCGCGGGGGGCAGGAACAGATACGCAGTATTTT

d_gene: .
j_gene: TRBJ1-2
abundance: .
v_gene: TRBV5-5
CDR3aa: CASSLDMWSNYGYTF
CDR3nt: TGTGCCAGCAGCTTGGATATGTGGAGTAACTATGGCTACACCTTC

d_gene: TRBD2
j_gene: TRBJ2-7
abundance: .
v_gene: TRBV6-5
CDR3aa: CASSYSRASGDYEQYF
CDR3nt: TGTGCCAGCAGTTACTCGAGAGCTAGCGGGGATTACGAGCAGTACTTC

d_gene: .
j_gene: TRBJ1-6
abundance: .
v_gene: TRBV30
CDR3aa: CAWASSYNSPLHF
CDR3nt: TGTGCCTGGGCTAGCTCCTATAATTCACCCCTCCACTTT

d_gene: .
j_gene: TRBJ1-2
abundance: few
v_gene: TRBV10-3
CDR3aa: CAISGQANYGYTF
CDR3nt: TGTGCCATCAGTGGACAAGCTAACTATGGCTACACCTTC

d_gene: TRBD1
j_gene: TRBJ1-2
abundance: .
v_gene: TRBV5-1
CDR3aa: CASRGQGYGYTF
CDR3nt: TGCGCCAGCAGGGGACAGGGCTATGGCTACACCTTC

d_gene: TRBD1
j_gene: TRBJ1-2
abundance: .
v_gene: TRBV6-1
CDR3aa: CASSERDSLYGYTF
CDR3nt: TGTGCCAGCAGTGAACGGGACAGCCTCTATGGCTACACCTTC

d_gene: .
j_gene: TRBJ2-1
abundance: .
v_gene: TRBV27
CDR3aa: CASSLMGASNEQFF
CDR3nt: TGTGCCAGCAGTTTAATGGGGGCATCAAATGAGCAGTTCTTC

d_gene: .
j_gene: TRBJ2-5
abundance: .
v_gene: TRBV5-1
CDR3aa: CASSSTSFETQYF
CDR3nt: TGCGCCAGCAGCTCCACTAGCTTCGAGACCCAGTACTTC

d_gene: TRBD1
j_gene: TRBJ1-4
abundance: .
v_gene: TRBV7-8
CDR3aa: CASSPTGGAGEKLFF
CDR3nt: TGTGCCAGCAGCCCGACAGGGGGCGCGGGTGAAAAACTGTTTTTT

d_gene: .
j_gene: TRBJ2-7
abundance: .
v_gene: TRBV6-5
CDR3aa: CASSPFHSPYEQYF
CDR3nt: TGTGCCAGCAGTCCATTCCATTCCCCCTACGAGCAGTACTTC

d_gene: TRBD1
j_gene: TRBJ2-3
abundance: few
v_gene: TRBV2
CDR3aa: CASSGRTGATDTQYF
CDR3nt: TGTGCCAGCAGTGGGCGGACAGGGGCCACAGATACGCAGTATTTT

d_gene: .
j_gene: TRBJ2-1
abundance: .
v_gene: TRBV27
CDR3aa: CASSLRPGERNEQFF
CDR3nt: TGTGCCAGCAGTTTACGGCCCGGGGAAAGGAATGAGCAGTTCTTC

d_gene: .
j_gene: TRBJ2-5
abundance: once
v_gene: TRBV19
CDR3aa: CASSGAQRGETQYF
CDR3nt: TGTGCCAGTAGCGGGGCGCAGAGGGGGGAGACCCAGTACTTC

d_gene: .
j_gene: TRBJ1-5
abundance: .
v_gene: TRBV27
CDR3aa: CASSLAGERCNQPQHF
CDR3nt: TGTGCCAGCAGTCTAGCGGGGGAGCGATGCAATCAGCCCCAGCATTTT

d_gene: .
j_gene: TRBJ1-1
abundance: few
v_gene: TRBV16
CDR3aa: CASSQEGWTEAFF
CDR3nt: TGTGCCAGCAGCCAAGAGGGTTGGACTGAAGCTTTCTTT

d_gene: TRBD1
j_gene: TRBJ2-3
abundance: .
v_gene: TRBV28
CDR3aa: CASSLVQGGTDTQYF
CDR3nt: TGTGCCAGCAGTTTAGTCCAGGGGGGCACAGATACGCAGTATTTT

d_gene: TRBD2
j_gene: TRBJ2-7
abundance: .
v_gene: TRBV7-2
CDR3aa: CASKGLAGAYEQYF
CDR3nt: TGTGCCAGCAAGGGACTAGCGGGGGCCTACGAGCAGTACTTC

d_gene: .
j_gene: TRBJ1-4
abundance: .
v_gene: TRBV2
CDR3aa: CASNRNRASNEKLFF
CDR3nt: TGTGCCAGCAATCGAAACAGGGCATCTAATGAAAAACTGTTTTTT

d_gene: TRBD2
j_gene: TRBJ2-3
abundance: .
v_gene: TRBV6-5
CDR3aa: CASTLSGGHTQYF
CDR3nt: TGTGCCAGCACCCTTAGCGGGGGACATACGCAGTATTTT

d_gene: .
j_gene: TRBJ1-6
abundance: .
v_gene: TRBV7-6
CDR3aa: CASSFQGESPLHF
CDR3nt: TGTGCCAGCAGCTTCCAAGGAGAGTCACCCCTCCACTTT

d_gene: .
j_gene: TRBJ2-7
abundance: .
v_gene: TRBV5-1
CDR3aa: CASSFRGTQEYF
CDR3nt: TGCGCCAGCAGCTTTAGGGGGACCCAGGAGTACTTC

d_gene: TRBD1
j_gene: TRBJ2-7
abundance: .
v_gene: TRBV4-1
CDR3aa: CASSQGNWDSIEQYF
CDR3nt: TGCGCCAGCAGCCAAGGGAATTGGGACAGCATCGAGCAGTACTTC

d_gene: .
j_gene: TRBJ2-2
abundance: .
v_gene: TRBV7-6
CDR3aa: CASSLAQSPAGELFF
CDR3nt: TGTGCCAGCAGCTTAGCGCAGTCACCAGCCGGGGAGCTGTTTTTT

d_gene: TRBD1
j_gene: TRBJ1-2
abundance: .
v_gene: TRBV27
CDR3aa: CASSSTGDPNYGYTF
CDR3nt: TGTGCCAGCAGTTCCACAGGGGACCCTAACTATGGCTACACCTTC

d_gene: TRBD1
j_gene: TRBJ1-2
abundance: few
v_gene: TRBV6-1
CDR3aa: CASSGYRGIYNGYTF
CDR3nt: TGTGCCAGCAGTGGATACAGGGGGATCTATAATGGCTACACCTTC

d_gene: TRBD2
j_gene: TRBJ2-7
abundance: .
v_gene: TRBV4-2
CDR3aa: CASSQVPGLAGAISYEQYF
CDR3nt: TGTGCCAGCAGCCAGGTACCGGGACTAGCGGGGGCCATCTCCTACGAGCAGTACTTC

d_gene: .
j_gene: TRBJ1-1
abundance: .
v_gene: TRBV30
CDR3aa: CAWSVQGAEAFF
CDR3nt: TGTGCCTGGAGTGTACAGGGTGCTGAAGCTTTCTTT

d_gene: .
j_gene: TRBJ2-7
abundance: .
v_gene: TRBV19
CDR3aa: CASSPTFPYEQYF
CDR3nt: TGTGCCAGTAGTCCTACCTTCCCCTACGAGCAGTACTTC

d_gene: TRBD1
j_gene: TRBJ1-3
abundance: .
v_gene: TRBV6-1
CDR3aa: CASKPGQGAGNTIYF
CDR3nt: TGTGCCAGCAAACCGGGACAGGGGGCTGGAAACACCATATATTTT

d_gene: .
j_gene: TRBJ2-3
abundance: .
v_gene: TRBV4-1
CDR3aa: CASSQEVHGEVLTDTQYF
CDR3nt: TGCGCCAGCAGCCAAGAGGTTCACGGGGAGGTGCTGACAGATACGCAGTATTTT

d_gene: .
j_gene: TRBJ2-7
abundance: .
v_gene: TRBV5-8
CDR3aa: CASSLVAGFGEQYF
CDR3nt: TGTGCCAGCAGCTTGGTGGCAGGGTTCGGCGAGCAGTACTTC

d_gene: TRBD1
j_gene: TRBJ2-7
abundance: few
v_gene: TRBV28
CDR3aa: CASSPILGTGRVEQYF
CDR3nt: TGTGCCAGCAGTCCGATTCTCGGGACAGGGAGGGTCGAGCAGTACTTC

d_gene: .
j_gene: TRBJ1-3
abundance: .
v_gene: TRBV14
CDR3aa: CASSQGQVGDTIYF
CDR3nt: TGTGCCAGCAGCCAAGGGCAGGTCGGGGACACCATATATTTT

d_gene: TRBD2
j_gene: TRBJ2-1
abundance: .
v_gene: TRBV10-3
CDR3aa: CAISGASGGIHEQFF
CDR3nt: TGTGCCATCAGTGGGGCCAGCGGGGGGATCCATGAGCAGTTCTTC

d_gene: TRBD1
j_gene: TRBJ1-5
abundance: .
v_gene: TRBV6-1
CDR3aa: CASSEIEGAKPQHF
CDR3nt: TGTGCCAGCAGTGAAATAGAGGGGGCGAAGCCCCAGCATTTT